A selection of T cell receptor beta chains follows, all from one sample in a study of T-cell memory formation after mild COVID-19. TCRdb passed the 5' RACE reads through MiXCR, listing each CDR3 protein once. The data contain some 490,000 distinct CDR3 sequences, 15% to 20% of them singletons. The sample taken for sequencing was PBMCs or a T cell subset sorted from them (not recorded which). The receptors were gathered from an adult woman who had mild COVID-19 (a few samples of this study predate the infection). Cell type and time point are not known. Each CDR3 is given with its conserved first and last residue. Fields, in order: CDR3 protein, CDR3 DNA, V gene, D gene, clone size, J gene, CDR3 length. The D gene is left open where the match is weak. Clone sizes are given selectively: once, few, many, or a class where the clone is expanded.

CDR3: CASRRDGLGEQFF; DNA: TGTGCCAGCCGCCGGGACGGCTTGGGTGAGCAGTTCTTC; V: TRBV6-5; D: .; size: .; J: TRBJ2-1; length: 13
CDR3: CAWSDAGNSGNTIYF; DNA: TGTGCCTGGAGTGATGCAGGCAACTCTGGAAACACCATATATTTT; V: TRBV30; D: .; size: many; J: TRBJ1-3; length: 15
CDR3: CASSLRITEAFF; DNA: TGTGCCAGCAGTTTGAGGATCACTGAAGCTTTCTTT; V: TRBV12-3/TRBV12-4; D: .; size: .; J: TRBJ1-1; length: 12
CDR3: CASSQVGGLGYGYTF; DNA: TGCGCCAGCAGCCAAGTGGGGGGGCTAGGCTATGGCTACACCTTC; V: TRBV4-1; D: .; size: .; J: TRBJ1-2; length: 15
CDR3: CASNFPRTGGFPGNTIYF; DNA: TGTGCCAGCAACTTTCCCAGGACAGGGGGGTTCCCTGGAAACACCATATATTTT; V: TRBV12-3/TRBV12-4; D: TRBD1; size: .; J: TRBJ1-3; length: 18
CDR3: CASSQQSDTQYF; DNA: TGTGCCAGCAGCCAACAGTCAGATACGCAGTATTTT; V: TRBV14; D: .; size: .; J: TRBJ2-3; length: 12
CDR3: CASSPYKNTDTQYF; DNA: TGTGCCAGCAGCCCGTACAAAAACACAGATACGCAGTATTTT; V: TRBV3-1; D: .; size: .; J: TRBJ2-3; length: 14
CDR3: CAWRTGQGYEQYF; DNA: TGTGCCTGGAGAACGGGACAGGGCTACGAGCAGTACTTC; V: TRBV30; D: TRBD1; size: .; J: TRBJ2-7; length: 13
CDR3: CAGNDRNYGYTF; DNA: TGTGCCGGTAATGACAGGAACTATGGCTACACCTTC; V: TRBV6-6; D: .; size: few; J: TRBJ1-2; length: 12
CDR3: CAHHRGNSNQPQHF; DNA: TGTGCCCATCACAGGGGCAATAGCAATCAGCCCCAGCATTTT; V: TRBV28; D: TRBD1; size: .; J: TRBJ1-5; length: 14
CDR3: CASSELQGALDSPLHF; DNA: TGTGCCAGCAGTGAGCTACAGGGGGCCCTTGATTCACCCCTCCACTTT; V: TRBV2; D: TRBD1; size: .; J: TRBJ1-6; length: 16
CDR3: CASSSWGANTGELFF; DNA: TGTGCCAGCAGCTCATGGGGGGCGAACACCGGGGAGCTGTTTTTT; V: TRBV7-2; D: .; size: few; J: TRBJ2-2; length: 15
CDR3: CASSALPRTSGNQNEQFF; DNA: TGTGCCAGCAGCGCTCTACCAAGGACTAGCGGGAATCAAAATGAGCAGTTCTTC; V: TRBV9; D: TRBD2; size: few; J: TRBJ2-1; length: 18
CDR3: CASSQVSSGANIQYF; DNA: TGTGCCAGCAGCCAAGTATCTAGCGGGGCAAACATTCAGTACTTC; V: TRBV14; D: TRBD2; size: many; J: TRBJ2-4; length: 15
CDR3: CASRVTGSNQPQHF; DNA: TGTGCCAGCAGGGTTACAGGTAGCAATCAGCCCCAGCATTTT; V: TRBV6-1; D: .; size: few; J: TRBJ1-5; length: 14
CDR3: CASSSAGRSWTEAFF; DNA: TGTGCCAGCAGTTCCGCAGGCCGGTCGTGGACTGAAGCTTTCTTT; V: TRBV27; D: .; size: few; J: TRBJ1-1; length: 15
CDR3: CASSGLGPEQYF; DNA: TGTGCCAGCAGCGGGCTCGGGCCGGAGCAGTACTTC; V: TRBV7-9; D: .; size: .; J: TRBJ2-7; length: 12
CDR3: CASSPTGLSGNTIYF; DNA: TGCGCCAGCAGCCCAACCGGGCTCTCTGGAAACACCATATATTTT; V: TRBV5-1; D: .; size: .; J: TRBJ1-3; length: 15
CDR3: CASSLTPSGGGTDTQYF; DNA: TGTGCCAGCAGCCTGACCCCTAGCGGGGGTGGAACAGATACGCAGTATTTT; V: TRBV3-1; D: TRBD2; size: .; J: TRBJ2-3; length: 17
CDR3: CASSIVAGDLRDEQYF; DNA: TGTGCCAGTAGTATAGTGGCCGGAGATCTGCGAGACGAGCAGTACTTC; V: TRBV19; D: .; size: few; J: TRBJ2-7; length: 16
CDR3: CAIGDEKLFF; DNA: TGTGCCATCGGGGATGAAAAGCTGTTTTTT; V: TRBV10-3; D: .; size: .; J: TRBJ1-4; length: 10
CDR3: CASSSFMRRDNQPQHF; DNA: TGTGCCAGCAGCTCCTTCATGAGGCGAGACAATCAGCCCCAGCATTTT; V: TRBV7-8; D: .; size: few; J: TRBJ1-5; length: 16